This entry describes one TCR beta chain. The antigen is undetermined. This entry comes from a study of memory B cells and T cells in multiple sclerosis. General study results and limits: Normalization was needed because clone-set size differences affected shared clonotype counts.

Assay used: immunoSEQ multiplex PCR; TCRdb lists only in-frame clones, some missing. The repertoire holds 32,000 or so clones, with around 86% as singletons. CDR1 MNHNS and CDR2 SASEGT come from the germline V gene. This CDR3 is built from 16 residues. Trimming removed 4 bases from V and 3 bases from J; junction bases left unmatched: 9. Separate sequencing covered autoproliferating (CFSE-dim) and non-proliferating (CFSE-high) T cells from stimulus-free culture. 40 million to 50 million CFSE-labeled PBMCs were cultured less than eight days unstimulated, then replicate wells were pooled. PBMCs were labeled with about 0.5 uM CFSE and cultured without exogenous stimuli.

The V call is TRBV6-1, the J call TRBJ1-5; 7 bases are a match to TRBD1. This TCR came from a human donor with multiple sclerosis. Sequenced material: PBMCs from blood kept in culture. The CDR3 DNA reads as TGTGCCAGCAGTGTACTCGGGGGACAGATCAATCAGCCCCAGCATTTT. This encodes CASSVLGGQINQPQHF.